This TCR beta chain was sequenced during a study of shared clonotypes between healthy human individuals. Across the study: The study drew on two women and three men aged 18 to 49 as donors.

Produced via immunoSEQ multiplex PCR; TCRdb's table is partial and in-frame only. This sample carries about 2.4 million clones, over 85% of them seen once, and the ten largest clones take roughly 0.39%. Regarding the study as a whole: Larger estimated richness was generally seen in naive subsets than in memory subsets.

Of note for this clone: Its antigen is as yet unknown.

Sequencing was done on a sample of naive CD4+ T cells from PBMCs. The subset was: CD45RA+ positively selected. The source is a man younger than 35 in good health. Some clones in this sample may be carry-over from other donors' samples.

The CDR3 reads CASTKRASGAYNEQFF. The CDR3 region has the DNA TGTGCCAGCACCAAGAGGGCTAGCGGGGCCTACAATGAGCAGTTCTTC. V gene TRBV7-6 combines with J gene TRBJ2-1, with TRBD2 identical over 9 bases. The CDR3 contains 16 residues. CDR1 and CDR2 (germline): SGHVS, FNYEAQ. V was clipped by 7 bases and J by 2 bases; unmatched bases: 9.